This T cell receptor (beta chain) was profiled in a study of blood T cell repertoires in COVID-19. The junction had 5 bases not matched to a gene; V was cut back by 5 bases and J by 4 bases. Germline V gene sequence: CDR1 SGHVS, CDR2 FNYEAQ. This CDR3 spans 14 amino acids. The protocol was immunoSEQ multiplex PCR, while the TCRdb copy is restricted to in-frame clones and leaves out a portion. The sample lists 130,000 to 150,000 clones; less than 90% were seen once. Participants, about 18 to 100 years old, spanned fewer than 30 US areas. Exposed participants came across a COVID-19 case within 2 weeks before study entry.

Sequenced sample: PBMCs or T cells enriched from blood (not recorded which). The receptor's source is a woman in her forties or fifties who had been exposed to COVID-19. The V call is TRBV7-6, the J call TRBJ1-1; 9 nucleotides agree with TRBD1. CDR3 nucleotides: TGTGCCAGCAGCACCCTGGACAGGGGCACTGAAGCTTTCTTT. Translated, it gives CASSTLDRGTEAFF.